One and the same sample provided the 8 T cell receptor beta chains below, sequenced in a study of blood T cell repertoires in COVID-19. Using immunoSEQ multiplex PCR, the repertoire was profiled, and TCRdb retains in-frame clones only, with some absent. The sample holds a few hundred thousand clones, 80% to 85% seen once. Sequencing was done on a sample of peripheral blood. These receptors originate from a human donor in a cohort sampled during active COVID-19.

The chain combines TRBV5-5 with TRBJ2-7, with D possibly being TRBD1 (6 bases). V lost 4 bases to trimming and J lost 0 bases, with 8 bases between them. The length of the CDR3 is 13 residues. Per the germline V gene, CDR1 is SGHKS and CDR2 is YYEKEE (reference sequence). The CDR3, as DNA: TGTGCCAGCAGCCCAGGGGACTCCTACGAGCAGTACTTC. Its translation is CASSPGDSYEQYF.

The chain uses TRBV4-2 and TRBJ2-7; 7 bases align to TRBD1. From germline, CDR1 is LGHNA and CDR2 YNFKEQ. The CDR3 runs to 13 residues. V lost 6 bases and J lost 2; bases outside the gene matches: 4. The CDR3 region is CASRGTGAYEQYF. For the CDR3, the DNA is TGTGCCAGCAGAGGCACAGGGGCCTACGAGCAGTACTTC.

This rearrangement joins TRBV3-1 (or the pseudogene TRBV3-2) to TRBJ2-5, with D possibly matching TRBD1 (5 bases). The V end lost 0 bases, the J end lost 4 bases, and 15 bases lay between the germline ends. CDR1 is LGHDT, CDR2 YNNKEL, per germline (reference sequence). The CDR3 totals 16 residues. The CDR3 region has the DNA TGTGCCAGCAGCCAAGATCTTGAAGGGGTCGGAGAGACCCAGTACTTC. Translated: CASSQDLEGVGETQYF.

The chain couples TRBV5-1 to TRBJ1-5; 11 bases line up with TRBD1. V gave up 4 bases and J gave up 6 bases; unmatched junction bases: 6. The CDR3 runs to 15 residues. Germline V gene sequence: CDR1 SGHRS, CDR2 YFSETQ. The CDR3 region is CASSAGTGGIQPQHF. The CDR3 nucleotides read TGCGCCAGCAGCGCCGGGACAGGGGGAATTCAGCCCCAGCATTTT.

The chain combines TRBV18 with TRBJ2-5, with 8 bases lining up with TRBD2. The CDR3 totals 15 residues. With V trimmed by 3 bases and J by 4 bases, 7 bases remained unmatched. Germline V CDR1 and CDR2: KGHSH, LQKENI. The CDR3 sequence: CASSPGLGTRETQYF. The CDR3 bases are TGTGCCAGCTCACCGGGACTAGGCACACGAGAGACCCAGTACTTC.

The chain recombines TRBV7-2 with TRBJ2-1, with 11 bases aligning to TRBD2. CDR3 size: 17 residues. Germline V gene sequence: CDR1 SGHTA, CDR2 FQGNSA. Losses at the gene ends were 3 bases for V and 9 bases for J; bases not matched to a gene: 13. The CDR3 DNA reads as TGTGCCAGCAGCTTCGCACCGGGACTAGCGGCCCCTGGTGAGCAGTTCTTC. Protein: CASSFAPGLAAPGEQFF.

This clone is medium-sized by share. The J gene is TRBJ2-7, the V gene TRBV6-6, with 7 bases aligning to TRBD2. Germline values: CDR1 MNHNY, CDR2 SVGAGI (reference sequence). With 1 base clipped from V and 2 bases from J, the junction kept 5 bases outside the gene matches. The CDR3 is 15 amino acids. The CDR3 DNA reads TGTGCCAGCAGTTACTTGGGACTACCAGCCTACGAGCAGTACTTC. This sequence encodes CASSYLGLPAYEQYF.

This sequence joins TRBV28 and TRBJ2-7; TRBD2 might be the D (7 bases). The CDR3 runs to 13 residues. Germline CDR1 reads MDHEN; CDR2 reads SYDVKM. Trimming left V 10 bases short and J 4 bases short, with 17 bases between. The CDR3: CATRGGGRYEQYF. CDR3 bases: TGTGCCACCAGGGGAGGGGGTAGGTACGAGCAGTACTTC.